The 30 T cell receptor beta chains listed next were all sequenced from one sample in a study of T cells in Graves' hyperthyroidism and ophthalmopathy. TCR beta CDR3 regions were amplified from RNA. The HTBI primer set drove a first-round RT-PCR of the TCR CDR3. TCRdb re-derived calls from the multiplex PCR reads in MiXCR, one entry per CDR3 protein. The sample holds some 350,000 distinct CDR3 sequences, roughly an eighth seen once. Sample: blood. These receptor sequences come from a woman aged 40 to 50 with Graves' ophthalmopathy.

This clonotype came up many times. The chain has TRBV10-1 and TRBJ2-3; no reliable D call. The CDR3 length is 13 residues. CDR1 is WNHNN, CDR2 SYGVQD, per germline (reference sequence). V was shortened by 3 bases and J by 0 bases, with 4 bases between the two germline ends. The CDR3 DNA reads TGCGCCAGCAGTGAAGATAGCACAGATACGCAGTATTTT. Protein: CASSEDSTDTQYF.

This clonotype was seen a few times. The chain links TRBV6-4 to TRBJ1-2; no clear D gene. CDR3 length: 13 residues. CDR1 is MRHNA, CDR2 SNTAGT, per germline. The germline V and J ends were trimmed by 4 bases and 9 bases, with 15 bases remaining between them. The CDR3 here is CASSGPGGMRYTF. The CDR3 DNA is TGTGCCAGCAGTGGCCCGGGAGGGATGCGCTACACCTTC.

The chain recombines TRBV20-1 with TRBJ2-5, with 8 nucleotides matching TRBD1. CDR1 is DFQATT, CDR2 SNEGSKA, per germline (reference sequence). The CDR3 is 16 residues long. Trimming took 0 bases from V and 7 from J; bases not matched to a gene: 13. The CDR3 spells CSARDQGAGGRLTQYF. The DNA of the CDR3 is TGCAGTGCTAGAGATCAAGGGGCAGGGGGCAGGTTGACCCAGTACTTC.

This chain links TRBV6-1 with TRBJ2-7; D is undetermined. Germline V gene lookup returns CDR1 MNHNS and CDR2 SASEGT. Trimming stripped 2 bases from V and 6 bases from J, with 8 bases between. This CDR3 has 12 residues. CDR3 amino acids: CASSELSLEQYF. CDR3 sequence (DNA): TGTGCCAGCAGTGAATTAAGCCTCGAGCAGTACTTC.

This clonotype was seen ten or more times. The chain employs TRBV20-1 and TRBJ2-5; D is ambiguous. The CDR3 runs to 12 residues. Between the trimmed V and J ends, which lost 0 bases and 5 bases, there was a span of 7 bases. CDR1 and CDR2 from the germline V gene are DFQATT and SNEGSKA (reference sequence). This chain's CDR3 is CSARESVETQYF. CDR3 DNA sequence: TGCAGTGCTAGAGAAAGTGTGGAGACCCAGTACTTC.

The table lists this clonotype with many counts. J is TRBJ1-5 and V is TRBV28; no clear D gene. The germline V gene encodes CDR1 MDHEN and CDR2 SYDVKM. V shed 5 bases and J shed 7 bases, with 21 bases lying between them. This CDR3 contains 16 residues. This CDR3 is CASSTRVVSTHQPQHF. CDR3 in DNA: TGTGCCAGCAGTACTAGGGTGGTCTCCACCCACCAGCCCCAGCATTTT.

This clonotype was observed at least ten times. The rearrangement links TRBV2 to TRBJ2-7, with a possible D match to TRBD1 (6 bases). Germline-derived CDR1 and CDR2 are SNHLY and FYNNEI. The CDR3 is 16 amino acids. V gave up 6 bases and J gave up 3 bases, with 21 bases separating them. The CDR3 sequence: CASRDQSRGLGYEQYF. The CDR3 coding sequence is TGTGCCAGCAGGGACCAATCCAGGGGATTGGGCTACGAGCAGTACTTC.

The chain carries TRBV15 and TRBJ2-5, with a possible D match to TRBD1 (5 bases). The CDR3 extends over 16 amino acids. CDR1 and CDR2 (germline): LNHNV, YYDKDF (reference sequence). V dropped 1 base and J dropped 1 base, with 13 bases sitting between them. This CDR3 is CATSRGSTGTQETQYF. In nucleotides, the CDR3 is TGTGCCACCAGCAGAGGCAGCACAGGAACCCAAGAGACCCAGTACTTC.

At least ten counts were recorded for this clonotype. This chain joins TRBV28 and TRBJ2-7; no firm D call. The germline V and J ends were trimmed by 7 bases and 6 bases, with 16 bases remaining between them. This CDR3 has 13 amino acids. Germline CDR1 reads MDHEN; CDR2 reads SYDVKM. CDR3 sequence: CASTQGGVGEQYF. In DNA, the CDR3 is TGTGCCAGCACCCAAGGTGGGGTGGGCGAGCAGTACTTC.

V and J are TRBV4-2 and TRBJ1-1; D is unclear. V lost 1 base to trimming and J lost 3 bases, with 15 bases between them. Per germline, CDR1 LGHNA and CDR2 YNFKEQ. There are 16 residues in the CDR3. CDR3 DNA: TGTGCCAGCAGCCAAGTGGGTCTAGGGTGGGACACTGAAGCTTTCTTT. This codes for CASSQVGLGWDTEAFF.

This clonotype was counted at least ten times. This rearrangement joins TRBV29-1 to TRBJ2-3; 15 nucleotides agree with TRBD2. The CDR3 is 15 amino acids. The germline V gene encodes CDR1 SQVTM and CDR2 ANQGSEA. V trimming: 6 bases; J trimming: 3 bases; junction bases outside the gene matches: 4. Here the CDR3 reads CSVGGTSGRTDTQYF. Here the CDR3 DNA reads TGCAGCGTCGGCGGGACTAGCGGGAGGACAGATACGCAGTATTTT.

This clonotype was seen more than once but under ten times. The chain links TRBV4-1 to TRBJ1-2; D is unclear. Germline V gene data show CDR1 as MGHRA and CDR2 as YSYEKL. The length of the CDR3 is 14 residues. The germline V and J ends were trimmed by 5 bases and 8 bases, with 18 bases remaining between them. The DNA of the CDR3 is TGCGCCAGCAGCTTACATGGATCTTACGGCGGCTACACCTTC. Translating it yields CASSLHGSYGGYTF.

Turning to this clonotype: A read error may produce the germline difference seen at one junction end. J is TRBJ2-1 and V is TRBV25-1; 8 bases match TRBD2. CDR1 and CDR2 from the germline V gene are MGHDK and SYGVNS. The CDR3 runs 14 residues. The CDR3: CASSEHGRAGEQSF. In nucleotides, the CDR3 is TGTGCCAGCAGTGAACACGGGAGGGCCGGTGAGCAGTCCTTC.

The rearrangement links TRBV3-1 to TRBJ1-4; TRBD1 aligns across 9 bases. The ends lost 4 bases at V and 8 bases at J; junction bases unmatched: 14. Germline CDR1 reads LGHDT; CDR2 reads YNNKEL (reference sequence). This CDR3 is 17 amino acids long. The CDR3 region is CASSPIDRQQGAEKLFF. CDR3 nucleotides: TGTGCCAGCAGCCCAATCGACCGCCAACAGGGGGCAGAAAAACTGTTTTTT. The full variable domain, rest sourced from reference TRBV3-1 and TRBJ1-4, is DTAVSQTPKYLVTQMGNDKSIKCEQNLGHDTMYWYKQDSKKFLKIMFSYNNKELIINETVPNRFSPKSPDKAHLNLHINSLELGDSAVYFCASSPIDRQQGAEKLFFGSGTQLSVL.

This clonotype has at least ten counts. The chain joins TRBV20-1 to TRBJ2-1; TRBD2 is a possible D gene (5 bases). Trimming shortened V by 0 bases and J by 1 base, and 16 bases separated the two germline ends. The CDR3 spans 17 residues. Germline CDR1 reads DFQATT; CDR2 reads SNEGSKA (reference sequence). The CDR3 sequence is CSARDPYFAGSYNEQFF. CDR3 in DNA: TGCAGTGCTAGAGATCCTTATTTTGCGGGTTCCTACAATGAGCAGTTCTTC.

The V gene is TRBV7-9, the J gene TRBJ2-7; 9 nucleotides match TRBD1. The CDR3 loop spans 16 amino acids. Looked up from germline, CDR1 is SEHNR and CDR2 is FQNEAQ (reference sequence). Trimming at V came to 2 bases and at J to 7 bases, leaving 12 bases not matched to a gene. CDR3 in DNA: TGTGCCAGCAGCTTACCAGGCGGGACAGGGTTATGGGAGCAGTACTTC. Protein sequence: CASSLPGGTGLWEQYF. Based on the CDR3 plus reference TRBV7-9 and TRBJ2-7, the full variable domain is DTGVSQNPRHKITKRGQNVTFRCDPISEHNRLYWYRQTLGQGPEFLTYFQNEAQLEKSRLLSDRFSAERPKGSFSTLEIQRTEQGDSAMYLCASSLPGGTGLWEQYFGPGTRLTVT.

This clonotype has a count of ten or more. V usage is TRBV27 and J usage is TRBJ2-7, with 8 bases fitting TRBD2. The ends lost 3 bases at V and 2 bases at J; junction bases unmatched: 3. CDR1 is MNHEY, CDR2 SMNVEV, per germline (reference sequence). The CDR3 is 14 amino acids. The DNA of the CDR3 is TGTGCCAGCAGTTTTGGTAGCGGGACCTACGAGCAGTACTTC. Translating it yields CASSFGSGTYEQYF.

This clonotype has a handful of counts. The chain uses TRBV9 and TRBJ1-4, with a possible D match to TRBD1 (5 bases). The CDR3 extends over 15 amino acids. V lost 0 bases to trimming and J lost 2 bases, with 8 bases between them. CDR1 is SGDLS and CDR2 is YYNGEE in the germline V gene. Here the CDR3 DNA reads TGTGCCAGCAGCGTAGCTGAGGGGACTAATGAAAAACTGTTTTTT. Protein: CASSVAEGTNEKLFF. The full variable domain, in which reference TRBV9 and TRBJ1-4 provide the parts outside the CDR3, is DSGVTQTPKHLITATGQRVTLRCSPRSGDLSVYWYQQSLDQGLQFLIQYYNGEERAKGNILERFSAQQFPDLHSELNLSSLELGDSALYFCASSVAEGTNEKLFFGSGTQLSVL.

This clonotype was seen more than once but under ten times. This chain uses TRBV3-1 with TRBJ2-7, with 11 bases identical to TRBD2. Germline V lookup: CDR1 LGHDT, CDR2 YNNKEL (reference sequence). V lost 3 bases and J lost 1; bases outside the gene matches: 5. The CDR3 extends over 16 amino acids. The CDR3, as DNA: TGTGCCAGCAGCCATTTCGGACTAGCGGGTTCCTACGAGCAGTACTTC. As protein: CASSHFGLAGSYEQYF.

V gene TRBV11-3 combines with J gene TRBJ1-3, with D perhaps matching TRBD1 (5 bases). This CDR3 has 17 residues. The germline V gene has CDR1 SGHNT and CDR2 YENEEA. V gave up 1 base and J gave up 3 bases, with 16 bases separating them. CDR3 in amino acids: CASSLGFVGTIGNTIYF. Written as DNA, the CDR3 is TGTGCCAGCAGCTTAGGCTTCGTCGGGACGATTGGAAACACCATATATTTT.

The table lists this clonotype with many counts. J is TRBJ2-2 and V is TRBV10-3; 10 bases line up with TRBD2. CDR3 length: 17 amino acids. Germline lookup yields CDR1 ENHRY and CDR2 SYGVKD. With 2 bases clipped from V and 4 bases from J, the junction kept 7 bases outside the gene matches. The CDR3 here is CAISERVPSGGTGELFF. For the CDR3, the DNA is TGTGCCATCAGTGAGAGGGTGCCTAGCGGGGGCACCGGGGAGCTGTTTTTT.

The chain is built from TRBV2 and TRBJ1-6; perhaps TRBD1 as D (6 bases). V lost 6 bases and J lost 6, with 12 bases in between. Germline values: CDR1 SNHLY, CDR2 FYNNEI. CDR3 size: 14 residues. CDR3 in DNA: TGTGCCAGCAGCCTGGACAGCCCTAATTCACCCCTCCACTTT. Its protein product is CASSLDSPNSPLHF.

As to this clonotype: A read error may be the cause here, since a much bigger clone is one base away. No conserved phenylalanine or tryptophan is present at the end of the CDR3, so a read error is the likely explanation. CDR3 nucleotides: TGCAGCGCCCGTAGGCCGGGGGGCTACAATGAGCAGTTCCTC. It yields the protein CSARRPGGYNEQFL. The rearrangement joins TRBV29-1 to TRBJ2-1; 7 bases fit TRBD2. Germline trimming cut 7 bases from V and 3 bases from J; bases unmatched to any gene: 9. Germline assignment: CDR1 SQVTM and CDR2 ANQGSEA. The CDR3 extends over 14 amino acids.

This clonotype was detected many times. The chain couples TRBV5-5 to TRBJ2-3; 16 bases fit TRBD2. V was clipped by 4 bases and J by 7 bases; unmatched bases: 6. The CDR3 has 16 residues. Germline CDR1 and CDR2: SGHKS and YYEKEE (reference sequence). CDR3 amino acids: CASSPGLAGGLNTQYF. The CDR3 DNA is TGTGCCAGCAGCCCGGGACTAGCGGGGGGGCTTAATACGCAGTATTTT.

There are a few counts of this clonotype. One end of the junction is discordant with germline, which a read error may explain. This sequence joins TRBV6-5 and TRBJ2-7; 7 bases are shared with TRBD1. The CDR3 sequence is 15 residues long. Germline loops: CDR1 MNHEY, CDR2 SVGAGI. The DNA of the CDR3 is TGTGCCAGCACTTACTATCCGGGACAGAACTACGAGCAGTACTTC. Amino acids: CASTYYPGQNYEQYF.

The chain recombines TRBV7-9 with TRBJ1-4; D is undetermined. Germline CDR1 is SEHNR and CDR2 is FQNEAQ (reference sequence). This CDR3 has 12 residues. V shed 0 bases and J shed 8 bases, with 4 bases lying between them. The CDR3 reads CASSLADEKLFF. The CDR3 DNA is TGTGCCAGCAGCTTAGCTGACGAAAAACTGTTTTTT.

This clonotype was observed at least ten times. The V and J genes are TRBV6-1 and TRBJ2-2; D perhaps matches TRBD2 (6 bases). The V and J ends lost 6 bases and 0 bases respectively, with 14 bases between them. The CDR3 length is 16 residues. Germline CDR1 and CDR2: MNHNS and SASEGT. The CDR3 coding sequence is TGTGCCAGCAGGGTTATACGGGGGACGAACACCGGGGAGCTGTTTTTT. It is translated as CASRVIRGTNTGELFF.

This clonotype appeared many times. The rearrangement joins TRBV6-5 to TRBJ2-1; 12 bases are a match to TRBD2. Germline CDR1 and CDR2: MNHEY and SVGAGI. The J segment lost 6 bases and the V segment lost 5 bases, leaving 5 bases of the junction unmatched. The CDR3 consists of 15 residues. The CDR3 is CASSLAGGPLNEQFF. CDR3 DNA: TGTGCCAGCAGTCTAGCGGGAGGGCCGCTCAATGAGCAGTTCTTC.

The rearrangement links TRBV20-1 to TRBJ1-2, with 7 bases that match TRBD1. Looked up from germline, CDR1 is DFQATT and CDR2 is SNEGSKA (reference sequence). This CDR3 has 15 residues. V was pared by 2 bases and J by 5 bases, with 11 bases of the junction left unmatched. CDR3 region: CSARLSTGQSYGYTF. CDR3 DNA sequence: TGCAGTGCTAGATTAAGCACGGGACAGAGTTATGGCTACACCTTC.

This chain joins TRBV19 and TRBJ2-7, with 12 bases identical to TRBD2. V trimming: 8 bases; J trimming: 3 bases; junction bases outside the gene matches: 2. This CDR3 spans 13 amino acids. Germline V gene lookup returns CDR1 LNHDA and CDR2 SQIVND (reference sequence). The CDR3 is CASGLAGIYEQYF. The CDR3 DNA is TGTGCCAGTGGACTAGCGGGAATCTACGAGCAGTACTTC.